These T cell receptor beta chains were read from a single sample in a study of CD8 T cells in ankylosing spondylitis. TCRdb redid the calling of the 5' RACE reads with MiXCR, one entry per CDR3 protein. The table includes some 240,000 distinct CDR3 sequences, about 7% detected once. The source material was blood, either unsorted or a sorted T cell fraction (not recorded which). These receptors all come from a male donor with ankylosing spondylitis. CDR3s include the opening cysteine and the closing phenylalanine or tryptophan. The D gene is left open where the match is weak. Size is stated for part of the rows, as once, few or many counts, or as a class when the clone is expanded.

clone size	V gene	D gene	J gene	CDR3 protein	CDR3 DNA
many	TRBV10-3	TRBD1	TRBJ1-1	CAISDSEGTGGIYTEAFF	TGTGCCATCAGTGACTCCGAAGGGACAGGGGGCATCTACACTGAAGCTTTCTTT
many	TRBV7-9	.	TRBJ1-5	CASSLGWEGPRQPQHF	TGTGCCAGCAGCTTAGGGTGGGAGGGTCCGAGACAGCCCCAGCATTTT
many	TRBV7-8	TRBD2	TRBJ2-2	CASSLAAGVTLWELFF	TGTGCCAGCAGCTTAGCAGCGGGAGTGACCCTCTGGGAGCTGTTTTTT
many	TRBV27	TRBD1	TRBJ1-1	CASSAGTGGRAEAFF	TGTGCCAGCAGTGCCGGGACAGGGGGCCGGGCTGAAGCTTTCTTT
many	TRBV7-2	.	TRBJ1-1	CASSSGKSTEAFF	TGTGCCAGCAGCTCGGGAAAGAGCACTGAAGCTTTCTTT
many	TRBV20-1	.	TRBJ2-7	CSASPLGEQYF	TGCAGTGCTAGCCCGCTCGGCGAGCAGTACTTC
many	TRBV5-8	.	TRBJ1-2	CASIRGLPGYGYTF	TGTGCCAGCATCAGAGGACTCCCCGGCTATGGCTACACCTTC
many	TRBV27	.	TRBJ2-7	CASSLTVSPSYEQYF	TGTGCCAGCAGTTTGACAGTTTCCCCATCCTACGAGCAGTACTTC
many	TRBV7-9	TRBD1	TRBJ1-1	CASSWTGSTEAFF	TGTGCCAGCAGCTGGACAGGGTCCACTGAAGCTTTCTTT
many	TRBV27	.	TRBJ2-7	CASSLGGTAYEQYF	TGTGCCAGCAGTTTAGGCGGGACAGCCTACGAGCAGTACTTC
many	TRBV6-5	TRBD1	TRBJ2-7	CASSYYVGQGLDF	TGTGCCAGCAGTTATTACGTCGGACAGGGCCTAGACTTC
many	TRBV28	.	TRBJ2-1	CASSLLGFNNEQFF	TGTGCCAGCAGTTTACTCGGGTTTAACAATGAGCAGTTCTTC
many	TRBV5-1	TRBD1	TRBJ2-3	CASSLVVVGQDTDTQYF	TGCGCCAGCAGCTTGGTGGTGGTGGGACAGGACACAGATACGCAGTATTTT
few	TRBV14	.	TRBJ2-5	CASRETSWETQYF	TGTGCCAGCCGGGAGACTAGTTGGGAGACCCAGTACTTC
many	TRBV18	TRBD1	TRBJ2-2	CASSPTGMNTGELFF	TGTGCCAGCTCACCGACAGGGATGAACACCGGGGAGCTGTTTTTT
many	TRBV7-6	TRBD2	TRBJ2-1	CASGASGYNEQFF	TGTGCCAGCGGGGCTAGCGGGTACAATGAGCAGTTCTTC
many	TRBV10-3	TRBD1	TRBJ2-1	CATGLGGQGDEQFF	TGTGCCACCGGGTTGGGGGGACAGGGCGATGAGCAGTTCTTC
.	TRBV3-1	.	TRBJ2-2	CASSTQVANTGELFF	TGTGCCAGCAGCACGCAGGTCGCGAACACCGGGGAGCTGTTTTTT
.	TRBV20-1	.	TRBJ2-7	CSGRDTSYEQYF	TGCAGTGGACGGGACACCTCCTACGAGCAGTACTTC
many	TRBV6-1	TRBD2	TRBJ2-7	CASSHGRTSSYEQYF	TGTGCCAGCAGCCACGGGAGGACCAGCTCCTACGAGCAGTACTTC
many	TRBV4-2	TRBD2	TRBJ2-7	CASSHPGLAPNEQYF	TGTGCCAGCAGCCACCCGGGACTAGCGCCAAACGAGCAGTACTTC
many	TRBV29-1	TRBD2	TRBJ2-3	CSVEGLSGSHRGTQYF	TGCAGCGTTGAAGGTCTAAGCGGGAGCCATAGGGGTACGCAGTATTTT
many	TRBV4-1	.	TRBJ2-4	CASSQAPTGGYNNIQYF	TGCGCCAGCAGCCAGGCCCCTACAGGCGGTTATAATAACATTCAGTACTTC
.	TRBV18	.	TRBJ2-3	CASSPTPGSGDTQYF	TGTGCCAGCTCACCAACCCCCGGGAGCGGGGATACGCAGTATTTT
.	TRBV18	.	TRBJ1-2	CASSPDRSADTRGYTF	TGTGCCAGCTCACCTGATCGAAGTGCAGATACTAGGGGCTACACCTTC
.	TRBV3-1	.	TRBJ2-7	CASSRRDGPYEQYF	TGTGCCAGCAGCCGAAGGGACGGCCCCTACGAGCAGTACTTC
few	TRBV7-6	TRBD2	TRBJ2-1	CASSGGLGSNEQFF	TGTGCCAGCAGCGGGGGACTAGGAAGCAATGAGCAGTTCTTC